The 8 T cell receptor beta chains listed next were all sequenced from one sample in a study of blood T cell repertoires in COVID-19. Clones were sequenced by immunoSEQ multiplex PCR, and TCRdb holds only the in-frame ones, with some missing. Among tens of thousands of clones listed, roughly 80% were seen once. The sample was peripheral blood. The source is a human donor in a cohort sampled during active or convalescent COVID-19.

The J gene is TRBJ2-2, the V gene TRBV11-3, with D possibly matching TRBD1 (6 bases). CDR1 and CDR2 from the germline V gene are SGHNT and YENEEA. Trimming removed 4 bases from V and 1 base from J, with 10 bases in between. There are 15 residues in the CDR3. The CDR3, as DNA: TGTGCCAGCAGCTCGCCGACAGGGAACACCGGGGAGCTGTTTTTT. It codes for CASSSPTGNTGELFF.

V gene TRBV19 combines with J gene TRBJ1-5; TRBD1 matches 8 bases. The CDR3 runs 13 residues. The V gene's germline CDR1 is LNHDA and CDR2 SQIVND (reference sequence). V lost 5 bases and J lost 7; bases outside the gene matches: 4. In DNA form, the CDR3 reads TGTGCCAGTAGTCCAGGGGGCAGCCAGCCCCAGCATTTT. Amino acids: CASSPGGSQPQHF.

The V call is TRBV18, the J call TRBJ1-2; 9 nucleotides align to TRBD1. This CDR3 contains 15 residues. Germline V gene sequence: CDR1 KGHSH, CDR2 LQKENI. Trimming removed 6 bases from V and 6 bases from J; junction bases left unmatched: 11. As DNA, the CDR3 is TGTGCCAGCTCCCCCTTAACAGGGGGCGGGGATGGCTACACCTTC. Its translation is CASSPLTGGGDGYTF.

The V gene is TRBV27, the J gene TRBJ1-4; D gene ambiguous. V was pared by 6 bases and J by 0 bases, with 8 bases between. Germline lookup yields CDR1 MNHEY and CDR2 SMNVEV (reference sequence). The CDR3 runs 14 residues. The CDR3 protein is CASSKQTTNEKLFF. The CDR3 region has the DNA TGTGCCAGCAGCAAACAGACAACTAATGAAAAACTGTTTTTT.

The gene calls are TRBV5-1 and TRBJ1-3, with unresolved D. This CDR3 is 14 amino acids long. The ends were cut back, 0 bases at V and 0 bases at J, with 4 bases in the middle. CDR1 and CDR2 from the germline V gene are SGHRS and YFSETQ. The CDR3 DNA follows: TGCGCCAGCAGCTTGGACAGCTCTGGAAACACCATATATTTT. Its translation is CASSLDSSGNTIYF. The whole variable domain, remainder taken from reference TRBV5-1 and TRBJ1-3, is KAGVTQTPRYLIKTRGQQVTLSCSPISGHRSVSWYQQTPGQGLQFLFEYFSETQRNKGNFPGRFSGRQFSNSRSEMNVSTLELGDSALYLCASSLDSSGNTIYFGEGSWLTVV.

This clone was observed a single time. The rearrangement uses TRBV2 and TRBJ1-1; TRBD1 matches at 7 bases. The CDR3 length is 14 residues. Germline lookup yields CDR1 SNHLY and CDR2 FYNNEI. V shed 7 bases, J shed 5 bases, and the junction held 10 bases outside the gene matches. The CDR3 nucleotides read TGTGCCAGCAAGATAGACAGGGACCTAACTGAAGCTTTCTTT. Translating gives CASKIDRDLTEAFF. Complete variable domain (other parts from reference TRBV2 and TRBJ1-1): EPEVTQTPSHQVTQMGQEVILRCVPISNHLYFYWYRQILGQKVEFLVSFYNNEISEKSEIFDDQFSVERPDGSNFTLKIRSTKLEDSAMYFCASKIDRDLTEAFFGQGTRLTVV.

V gene TRBV2 combines with J gene TRBJ1-5; D gene unclear. With 7 bases removed from V and 0 bases from J, the gap between germline ends came to 7 bases. Germline lookup yields CDR1 SNHLY and CDR2 FYNNEI. This CDR3 contains 13 residues. This chain's CDR3 is CASKAHSNQPQHF. The DNA for the CDR3 is TGTGCCAGCAAAGCCCATAGCAATCAGCCCCAGCATTTT.

The chain has TRBV6-5 and TRBJ2-7, with TRBD1 matching 10 bases. This CDR3 contains 13 residues. V lost 6 bases to trimming and J lost 9 bases; unmatched junction nucleotides: 8. CDR1 is MNHEY, CDR2 SVGAGI, per germline. The CDR3 coding sequence is TGTGCCAGCAGCGACAGGGGGCAAGGTAGGCAGTACTTC. Protein product: CASSDRGQGRQYF.